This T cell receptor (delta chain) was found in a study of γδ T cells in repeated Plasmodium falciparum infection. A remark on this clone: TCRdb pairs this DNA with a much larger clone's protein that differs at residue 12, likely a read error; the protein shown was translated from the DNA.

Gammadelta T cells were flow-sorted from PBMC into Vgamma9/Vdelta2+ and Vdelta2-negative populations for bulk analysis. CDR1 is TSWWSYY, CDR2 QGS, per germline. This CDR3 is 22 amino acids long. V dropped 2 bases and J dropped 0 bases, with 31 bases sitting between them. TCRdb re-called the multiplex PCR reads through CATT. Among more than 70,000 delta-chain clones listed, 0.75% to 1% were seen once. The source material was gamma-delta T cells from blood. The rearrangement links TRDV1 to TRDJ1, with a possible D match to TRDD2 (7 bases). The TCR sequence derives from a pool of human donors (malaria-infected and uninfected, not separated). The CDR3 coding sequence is TGTGCTCTTGGGGAATTATTGGTCCTTCCTGTGAGATACGCGCCATACACCGATAAACTCATCTTT. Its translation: CALGELLVLPVRYAPYTDKLIF.